The next 32 T cell receptor beta chains were all read from a single sample in a study of spatial heterogeneity in lung cancer. Time point indicated: sample taken at primary tumor resection. TCRdb used MiXCR to reprocess the 5' RACE reads, holding one entry per CDR3 protein. Of about 22,000 distinct CDR3 sequences listed, 4.5% to 5.5% are singletons. The sample was PBMCs, taken at surgery. These receptors came from a male donor with early-stage non-small cell lung cancer.

This clonotype was detected many times. The chain carries TRBV3-1 and TRBJ2-3; D possibly matches TRBD1 or TRBD2 (5 bases each). Per germline, CDR1 LGHDT and CDR2 YNNKEL (reference sequence). The germline V and J ends were trimmed by 1 base and 8 bases, with 7 bases remaining between them. The CDR3 has 12 residues. CDR3 coding DNA: TGTGCCAGCAGCCAAGTAGGGACTACGCAGTATTTT. Translating gives CASSQVGTTQYF.

This clonotype has at least ten counts. The gene calls are TRBV5-1 and TRBJ2-1; 12 bases are shared with TRBD2. The CDR3 extends over 16 amino acids. Germline trimming cut 0 bases from V and 8 bases from J; bases unmatched to any gene: 6. CDR1 and CDR2 from the germline V gene are SGHRS and YFSETQ. The CDR3 sequence is CASSLGLAGVVDEQFF. The CDR3 nucleotides read TGCGCCAGCAGCTTGGGACTAGCGGGAGTGGTAGATGAGCAGTTCTTC.

This clonotype was seen repeatedly, ten times or more. The V and J genes are TRBV29-1 and TRBJ2-3, with TRBD1 matching over 9 bases. The trim removed 0 bases at V and 6 bases at J, leaving 10 bases unmatched. The V gene's germline CDR1 is SQVTM and CDR2 ANQGSEA. CDR3 length equals 16 residues. The CDR3 here is CSVEDQSTGGLDTQYF. The CDR3 DNA reads TGCAGCGTTGAAGATCAATCGACAGGGGGTCTTGATACGCAGTATTTT.

The chain combines TRBV7-2 with TRBJ2-3; 9 positions match TRBD2. Germline V gene lookup returns CDR1 SGHTA and CDR2 FQGNSA. V shed 5 bases, J shed 7 bases, and the junction held 7 bases outside the gene matches. There are 14 residues in the CDR3. The CDR3 DNA is TGTGCCAGCAGCCAAGCGGGAGGACCAAATACGCAGTATTTT. It translates to CASSQAGGPNTQYF.

The chain employs TRBV7-3 and TRBJ2-3, with 7 bases fitting TRBD2. This CDR3 has 15 amino acids. Germline V gene lookup returns CDR1 SGHTA and CDR2 FQGTGA. Trimming took 1 base from V and 6 from J; bases not matched to a gene: 7. The CDR3 DNA sequence: TGTGCCAGCAGCTTAAGGGGCGGGAGAGCGGATACGCAGTATTTT. Its protein is CASSLRGGRADTQYF.

This clonotype was seen a few times. V usage is TRBV5-6 and J usage is TRBJ2-7; 9 bases agree with TRBD1. CDR1 is SGHDT and CDR2 is YYEEEE in the germline V gene. With V trimmed by 5 bases and J by 6 bases, 9 bases remained unmatched. The CDR3 runs to 14 residues. As DNA, the CDR3 is TGTGCCAGCAGGATTTGGGGACAGGGCGCCGAGCAGTACTTC. The encoded protein is CASRIWGQGAEQYF. Variable domain in full (rest from reference TRBV5-6 and TRBJ2-7): DAGVTQSPTHLIKTRGQQVTLRCSPKSGHDTVSWYQQALGQGPQFIFQYYEEEERQRGNFPDRFSGHQFPNYSSELNVNALLLGDSALYLCASRIWGQGAEQYFGPGTRLTVT.

This clonotype appeared many times. The V and J genes are TRBV5-6 and TRBJ2-7, with 9 bases fitting TRBD2. This CDR3 is built from 14 residues. The germline V gene has CDR1 SGHDT and CDR2 YYEEEE. With 3 bases clipped from V and 2 bases from J, the junction kept 3 bases outside the gene matches. CDR3 nucleotide sequence: TGTGCCAGCAGCTCATTAGCGGGGGCCTACGAGCAGTACTTC. As protein: CASSSLAGAYEQYF.

This clonotype occurred many times. V is TRBV11-2 and J is TRBJ2-7; D not certain. CDR1 and CDR2 (germline): SGHAT, FQNNGV. The CDR3 covers 14 residues. V lost 4 bases and J lost 2, with 12 bases in between. CDR3 coding DNA: TGTGCCAGCAGCTGGAAAGAACTAACCTACGAGCAGTACTTC. Translating it yields CASSWKELTYEQYF.

This clonotype was seen ten or more times. J is TRBJ1-6 and V is TRBV6-6; no clear D. The ends were cut back, 8 bases at V and 1 base at J, with 3 bases in the middle. The CDR3 is 12 residues long. Germline CDR1 reads MNHNY; CDR2 reads SVGAGI (reference sequence). CDR3 sequence (DNA): TGTGCCAGCGTATCCTATAATTCACCCCTCCACTTT. It translates to CASVSYNSPLHF.

In this sample, this clonotype turned up many times. The V gene is TRBV18, the J gene TRBJ2-5; unclear D gene. Germline assignment: CDR1 KGHSH and CDR2 LQKENI. The V end lost 3 bases, the J end lost 0 bases, and 5 bases lay between the germline ends. The CDR3 has 13 amino acids. CDR3 sequence: CASSPGYQETQYF. The DNA of the CDR3 is TGTGCCAGCTCACCCGGGTACCAAGAGACCCAGTACTTC.

Details on this clonotype: One end of the junction fails to match germline, which may point to a read error. The chain carries TRBV6-1 and TRBJ1-1; unclear D gene. The germline V gene has CDR1 MNHNS and CDR2 SASEGT. The CDR3 runs 14 residues. In DNA form, the CDR3 reads TGTGTCAGCGCCGGATCTTTGTGGCAGAAGGAAGCTTTCTTT. Its protein is CVSAGSLWQKEAFF.

This clonotype has at least ten counts. The V call is TRBV6-1, the J call TRBJ1-5; D is uncertain. The germline V and J ends were trimmed by 11 bases and 0 bases, with 11 bases remaining between them. The CDR3 totals 13 residues. Germline lookup yields CDR1 MNHNS and CDR2 SASEGT. CDR3 region: CAASFNSNQPQHF. In DNA form, the CDR3 reads TGTGCCGCGAGTTTCAATAGCAATCAGCCCCAGCATTTT.

This clonotype was seen repeatedly, ten times or more. The chain combines TRBV28 with TRBJ2-7, with 7 bases lining up with TRBD1. The CDR3 totals 16 residues. V lost 2 bases, J lost 1 base, and 8 bases stayed unmatched. Germline lookup yields CDR1 MDHEN and CDR2 SYDVKM. The CDR3 here is CASSLADRAPSYEQYF. CDR3 bases: TGTGCCAGCAGTTTAGCTGACAGGGCCCCTTCCTACGAGCAGTACTTC.

This clonotype was seen many times. V gene TRBV7-6 combines with J gene TRBJ2-5; tentatively, D is TRBD1 (6 bases). Germline V lookup: CDR1 SGHVS, CDR2 FNYEAQ. Trimming pared 5 bases from V and 5 bases from J, leaving 15 bases between. CDR3 length: 14 amino acids. The CDR3 DNA follows: TGTGCCAGCAGCGTAACTGGGGGCTCGGAGACCCAGTACTTC. Amino acid sequence: CASSVTGGSETQYF.

This clonotype showed up many times. The chain employs TRBV7-9 and TRBJ1-3, with D uncertain. Germline values: CDR1 SEHNR, CDR2 FQNEAQ (reference sequence). The V end lost 0 bases, the J end lost 4 bases, and 1 base lay between the germline ends. This CDR3 is built from 12 residues. CDR3 coding DNA: TGTGCCAGCAGCTTAGCCGGAAACACCATATATTTT. Its translation: CASSLAGNTIYF.

By share, this clonotype counts as medium-sized. The V call is TRBV29-1, the J call TRBJ2-5; 7 bases agree with TRBD2. Trimming at V came to 4 bases and at J to 1 base, leaving 6 bases not matched to a gene. Per the germline V gene, CDR1 is SQVTM and CDR2 is ANQGSEA. The CDR3 has 14 residues. CDR3 sequence reads: CSVVASGIQETQYF. The CDR3 coding sequence is TGCAGCGTTGTGGCTAGCGGAATCCAAGAGACCCAGTACTTC.

This clonotype has ten or more counts. V gene TRBV4-2 combines with J gene TRBJ2-3, with 7 bases lining up with TRBD1. The V and J ends lost 4 bases and 2 bases, in that order; junction bases with no gene match: 6. The CDR3 covers 15 residues. CDR1 is LGHNA, CDR2 YNFKEQ, per germline. CDR3 sequence: CASSLRDSNTDTQYF. CDR3 nucleotide sequence: TGTGCCAGCAGCCTACGGGACAGCAACACAGATACGCAGTATTTT.

This clonotype was counted many times. The gene calls are TRBV5-1 and TRBJ2-3; tentative D call: TRBD1 (6 bases). This CDR3 is built from 13 residues. CDR1 is SGHRS and CDR2 is YFSETQ in the germline V gene. Trimming left V 2 bases short and J 6 bases short, with 10 bases between. CDR3 sequence reads: CASSFTGPDTQYF. DNA of the CDR3: TGCGCCAGCAGCTTCACAGGGCCCGATACGCAGTATTTT.

This clonotype was seen more than once but under ten times. The V and J genes are TRBV30 and TRBJ1-1; no definite D call. Germline CDR1 and CDR2: GTSNPN and SVGIG (reference sequence). The CDR3 sequence is 13 residues long. Between the trimmed V and J ends, which lost 2 bases and 1 base, there was a span of 8 bases. The CDR3 loop reads CAWSFGSNTEAFF. The CDR3 coding sequence is TGTGCCTGGAGTTTCGGGTCGAACACTGAAGCTTTCTTT.

This clonotype was detected many times. The gene calls are TRBV20-1 and TRBJ1-6; possibly TRBD1 for D (6 bases). Trimming shortened V by 0 bases and J by 2 bases, and 11 bases separated the two germline ends. In germline, CDR1 is DFQATT, CDR2 SNEGSKA (reference sequence). The CDR3 length is 16 residues. The CDR3 bases are TGCAGTGCTAGAGATGGACAGAGCCCCTATAATTCACCCCTCCACTTT. Protein: CSARDGQSPYNSPLHF.

This clonotype was recorded many times. Written as DNA, the CDR3 is TGTGCCATCAGTGTGGGGCAGGGGGTATCGAACACTGAAGCTTTCTTT. This gives the protein CAISVGQGVSNTEAFF. This chain joins TRBV10-3 and TRBJ1-1; 7 bases agree with TRBD1. The CDR3 totals 16 residues. J gave up 1 base and V 4 bases, and 9 bases lay outside the gene matches. Germline CDR1 reads ENHRY; CDR2 reads SYGVKD.

This clonotype occurred many times. The gene calls are TRBV30 and TRBJ1-1; D unresolved. Germline CDR1 and CDR2: GTSNPN and SVGIG (reference sequence). Trimming took off 0 bases at V and 6 bases at J, with 8 bases between the two ends. The CDR3 has 12 amino acids. CDR3 sequence: CAWSVGSSEAFF. The DNA for the CDR3 is TGTGCCTGGAGTGTGGGCTCGTCTGAAGCTTTCTTT. The whole variable domain, remainder taken from reference TRBV30 and TRBJ1-1, is SQTIHQWPATLVQPVGSPLSLECTVEGTSNPNLYWYRQAAGRGLQLLFYSVGIGQISSEVPQNLSASRPQDRQFILSSKKLLLSDSGFYLCAWSVGSSEAFFGQGTRLTVV.

This clonotype is a singleton in its sample. This could be a read error, since a much larger clone is one nucleotide away. J is TRBJ1-4 and V is TRBV19; D is unresolved. Germline CDR1 and CDR2: LNHDA and SQIVND (reference sequence). This CDR3 spans 15 amino acids. CDR3 nucleotide sequence: TGTGCCAATAGTAGCCGGAGGCGTTCTAATGAAAAACTGTTTTTT. Translation: CANSSRRRSNEKLFF.

This clonotype has at least ten counts. The CDR3 coding sequence is TGTGCCAGCAGTTTAATGGGGCAGGGCTACACCTTC. Amino acids: CASSLMGQGYTF. The rearrangement links TRBV12-3 or TRBV12-4 to TRBJ1-2; the D gene is possibly TRBD1 (5 bases). Trimming took off 2 bases at V and 8 bases at J, with 9 bases between the two ends. This CDR3 comprises 12 residues.

This clonotype was seen ten or more times. CDR3 nucleotides: TGTGCCAGCGACTTACTGCGTAGAGGATACAATGAGCAGTTCTTC. It is translated as CASDLLRRGYNEQFF. The J gene is TRBJ2-1, the V gene TRBV5-6; D not resolved. Germline-derived CDR1 and CDR2 are SGHDT and YYEEEE. With 7 bases removed from V and 4 bases from J, the gap between germline ends came to 18 bases. The CDR3 is 15 amino acids.

The sample holds many counts of this clonotype. The chain carries TRBV7-9 and TRBJ1-3, with D perhaps matching TRBD1 (6 bases). Germline V gene lookup returns CDR1 SEHNR and CDR2 FQNEAQ (reference sequence). This CDR3 has 15 amino acids. Deletions cut 4 bases from V and 5 bases from J, with 15 bases between. CDR3 sequence (DNA): TGTGCCAGCAGCTCGACAGGTCGAGGTCGAAACACCATATATTTT. The encoded protein is CASSSTGRGRNTIYF.

This clonotype was detected many times. The J gene is TRBJ2-1, the V gene TRBV7-2, with TRBD2 identical over 9 bases. The germline V gene encodes CDR1 SGHTA and CDR2 FQGNSA. CDR3 length: 14 amino acids. V dropped 4 bases and J dropped 7; count of bases not matched to a gene: 5. The CDR3 sequence: CASSSGTSHNEQFF. The CDR3 DNA follows: TGTGCCAGCAGCTCCGGGACTAGCCATAATGAGCAGTTCTTC.

This clonotype was observed many times. The chain couples TRBV5-1 to TRBJ2-1; 10 bases align to TRBD2. The CDR3 has 18 amino acids. With 0 bases clipped from V and 7 bases from J, the junction kept 13 bases outside the gene matches. Germline lookup yields CDR1 SGHRS and CDR2 YFSETQ. The CDR3 loop is CASSLGASGSINRNEQFF. CDR3 DNA: TGCGCCAGCAGCTTGGGGGCTAGCGGGAGCATTAATAGGAATGAGCAGTTCTTC.

The table lists this clonotype with many counts. V gene TRBV12-3 or TRBV12-4 combines with J gene TRBJ2-7, with D maybe TRBD2 (5 bases). This CDR3 is 15 amino acids long. V was trimmed by 7 bases and J by 5 bases, leaving 21 bases between them. The CDR3 sequence: CASNLAGAAAHEQYF. The CDR3 DNA reads TGTGCCAGCAATCTGGCGGGCGCGGCAGCCCACGAGCAGTACTTC.

Comment on this clonotype: A clone one base away is much larger, so this may be a read error. The CDR3 ends on some other residue instead of the conserved phenylalanine or tryptophan, so this is likely a read error. The V gene is TRBV2, the J gene TRBJ1-6; D not resolved. The V end was cut by 5 bases, the J end by 2 bases, with 7 bases between. The CDR3 has 14 amino acids. Germline CDR1 SNHLY, CDR2 FYNNEI. The CDR3 coding sequence is TGTGCCAGCAGTAATCAGGCCTATAATTCACCCCTCCACTAT. It is translated as CASSNQAYNSPLHY.

There are many counts of this clonotype. V gene TRBV6-1 combines with J gene TRBJ2-4, with TRBD1 matching 10 bases. With V trimmed by 1 base and J by 0 bases, 3 bases remained unmatched. This CDR3 spans 17 amino acids. Germline CDR1 MNHNS, CDR2 SASEGT. CDR3 in DNA: TGTGCCAGCAGTGAAGAGGGGACAGGGGTAGCCAAAAACATTCAGTACTTC. Encoded protein: CASSEEGTGVAKNIQYF.

This clonotype came up many times. CDR3 loop: CASSGPGQGDLYEQYF. The CDR3 region has the DNA TGTGCCAGCAGCGGACCCGGACAGGGGGACCTCTACGAGCAGTACTTC. The chain has TRBV14 and TRBJ2-7, with 10 bases lining up with TRBD1. CDR3 size: 16 residues. Per the germline V gene, CDR1 is SGHDN and CDR2 is FVKESK. V dropped 5 bases and J dropped 3; count of bases not matched to a gene: 10. The full variable domain, completed using reference TRBV14 and TRBJ2-7, is EAGVTQFPSHSVIEKGQTVTLRCDPISGHDNLYWYRRVMGKEIKFLLHFVKESKQDESGMPNNRFLAERTGGTYSTLKVQPAELEDSGVYFCASSGPGQGDLYEQYFGPGTRLTVT.